This T cell receptor (beta chain) originates from a study of blood T cell repertoires in COVID-19. Study-level background: PBMCs, B-cell-depleted T cells, or T cells provided the cDNA or gDNA that made up the material.

In the original workflow: For nucleated cells, counts were estimated from reference gene primer amplification. Here immunoSEQ multiplex PCR was the method, and the copy in TCRdb shows in-frame clones only, minus some. The V and J calls and clone size were taken over from that table, and D and trimming were inferred from the DNA. Found here are 440,000 or so clones, 70% to 90% of them singletons; the top ten hold roughly 1.6%. Germline-derived CDR1 and CDR2 are SGHTA and FQGTGA. The junction had 12 bases not matched to a gene; V was cut back by 5 bases and J by 5 bases. The CDR3 is 17 residues long. The sample comprised peripheral blood. The chain employs TRBV7-3 and TRBJ1-1; 12 bases map to TRBD1. This TCR was sampled from a woman aged 35 to 49 with COVID-19, enrolled during active disease. CDR3 coding DNA: TGTGCCAGCAGCCAAACCCGGGACAGGGGGCTTGGGACTGAAGCTTTCTTT. Amino acid sequence: CASSQTRDRGLGTEAFF.